This T cell receptor (beta chain) was obtained from a study of shared clonotypes between healthy human individuals. Looked up from germline, CDR1 is SEHNR and CDR2 is FQNEAQ (reference sequence). Germline trimming cut 5 bases from V and 5 bases from J; bases unmatched to any gene: 6. This CDR3 comprises 16 residues. Sorted-subset replicate PCR reactions contained 150 to 200 ng DNA, corresponding to about 30,000 T cell genomes. Sequenced by immunoSEQ multiplex PCR; TCRdb stores in-frame clones only, minus some. Of about 600,000 clones listed, 98% are singletons. Naivety among CD8 cells was defined by CD45RO negativity and positive CCR7 selection, thereby excluding terminally differentiated effector memory CD45RA+ cells.

Sequencing was carried out using naive CD8+ T cells sorted from blood. The chain uses TRBV7-9 and TRBJ2-1; TRBD2 agrees at 13 bases. The sequence was collected from a man under 40 in good health. CDR3: CASSPGLAGVNNEQFF. CDR3 DNA sequence: TGTGCCAGCAGCCCTGGACTAGCGGGAGTGAACAATGAGCAGTTCTTC.